The rows below give T cell receptor beta chains drawn from one sample of a study of CD4+ T cells in melanoma. The assay was immunoSEQ multiplex PCR, and TCRdb's table has in-frame clones only and misses some. Of roughly 54,000 clones detected, roughly nine tenths appear once; the ten largest clones hold 10% to 15%. The sequencing sample was made of peripheral blood. The origin of the receptors is a human donor with melanoma. Each CDR3 is given with its conserved first and last residue. D genes are given only for firm matches. Some rows have no size entry. The others give once, few or many, or a class for an expanded clone.

abundance	v_gene	j_gene	d_gene	CDR3nt	CDR3aa
once	TRBV10-2	TRBJ1-6	TRBD1	TGCGCCAGTCGACAGGGAGGGAGTACCCCGGGCCTCCACTTT	CASRQGGSTPGLHF
.	TRBV18	TRBJ1-5	.	TGTGCCAGCTCCCCGGGTGAGATTCAGCCCCAGCATTTT	CASSPGEIQPQHF
.	TRBV28	TRBJ2-6	.	TGTGCCAGCAGTTTGGGGGGCTCTGGGGCCAACGTCCTGACTTTC	CASSLGGSGANVLTF
.	TRBV19	TRBJ1-1	TRBD1	TGTGCCAGTAGGACAGGGGGGCAAACTGAAGCTTTCTTT	CASRTGGQTEAFF
.	TRBV2	TRBJ1-1	TRBD1	TGTGCCAGCAGCGCGGGACAGGGGAGGGCTTTCTTT	CASSAGQGRAFF
once	TRBV6-1	TRBJ1-2	.	TGTGCCAGCAGGGCACAGGGAGGTGGCTACACCTTC	CASRAQGGGYTF
.	TRBV6-5	TRBJ2-5	TRBD2	TGTGCCAGCAGACAACTAGCGGGGGAAGAGACCCAGTACTTC	CASRQLAGEETQYF
.	TRBV6-5	TRBJ1-2	TRBD1	TGTGCCAGCAGTATTTCCGGACAGGGGTTAAGCGGCTACACCTTC	CASSISGQGLSGYTF
.	TRBV5-6	TRBJ2-7	TRBD1	TGTGCCAGCAGCTTGGACTACAGGGGCCACGACGAGCAGTACTTC	CASSLDYRGHDEQYF
.	TRBV28	TRBJ1-6	TRBD1	TGTGCCAGCAGTCCGGATGTTCAGGGGGCACTCAATTCACCCCTCCACTTT	CASSPDVQGALNSPLHF
few	TRBV5-1	TRBJ2-3	TRBD2	TGCGCCAGCAGCCCAGGGAGGGGAGAAACAGATACGCAGTATTTT	CASSPGRGETDTQYF
once	TRBV19	TRBJ1-2	.	TGTGCCAGTAGTACAGGGAGTAACTATGGCTACACCTTC	CASSTGSNYGYTF
few	TRBV30	TRBJ2-3	.	TGTGCCTGGAGTGTAGCGGGCACAGATACGCAGTATTTT	CAWSVAGTDTQYF
once	TRBV28	TRBJ1-1	.	TGTGCCAGCAGTTTAGTAAGGAAGAACACTGAAGCTTTCTTT	CASSLVRKNTEAFF
.	TRBV28	TRBJ2-3	.	TGTGCCAGCAGTTTGGGGGGGCGCACAGATACGCAGTATTTT	CASSLGGRTDTQYF
.	TRBV27	TRBJ2-5	.	TGTGCCAGCAGTTTGTCGGGGGCCCCCCAAGAGACCCAGTACTTC	CASSLSGAPQETQYF
once	TRBV5-5	TRBJ2-1	.	TGTGCCAGCAGCTTGGTAGGGGGAAGCTACAATGAGCAGTTCTTC	CASSLVGGSYNEQFF
.	TRBV5-6	TRBJ2-5	.	TGTGCCAGCAGCCCCCCCTTTGGGGTTAGGGAGACCCAGTACTTC	CASSPPFGVRETQYF
.	TRBV7-9	TRBJ1-2	TRBD1	TGTGCCAGCAGCTCAAAGGGACAGTTACTTTATGGCTACACCTTC	CASSSKGQLLYGYTF
.	TRBV28	TRBJ1-5	TRBD1	TGTGCCAGCAGTTCCGGGACAGGGATGGGCCAGCCCCAGCATTTT	CASSSGTGMGQPQHF
.	TRBV6-5	TRBJ2-7	.	TGTGCCAGCAGTTATTCCTGGGCGCAGTACTTC	CASSYSWAQYF
.	TRBV6-5	TRBJ2-7	.	TGTGCCAGCAGTCCCGGGGACCCCGGAGAGCAGTACTTC	CASSPGDPGEQYF
.	TRBV28	TRBJ1-5	.	TGTGCCAGCAGGGATAGCAATCAGCCCCAGCATTTT	CASRDSNQPQHF
once	TRBV11-2	TRBJ2-2	TRBD1	TGTGCCAGCAGCTACCTTAGGGGGCGGTCAGCCGGGGAGCTGTTTTTT	CASSYLRGRSAGELFF
once	TRBV5-1	TRBJ1-4	.	TGCGCCAGCAGAACTTTTCCACAGGGAAGTGAAAAACTGTTTTTT	CASRTFPQGSEKLFF
.	TRBV28	TRBJ2-3	.	TGTGCCAGCAGTTTAACAGATACGCAGTATTTT	CASSLTDTQYF
few	TRBV9	TRBJ2-1	.	TGTGCCAGCAGCAAATCAACGGGGGGCCACAATGAGCAGTTCTTC	CASSKSTGGHNEQFF
.	TRBV2	TRBJ2-1	.	TGTGCCAGCAGTGTTGAAGTCGTGTACTCGAATGAGCAGTTCTTC	CASSVEVVYSNEQFF
few	TRBV18	TRBJ1-2	.	TGTGCCAGCTCAGTAGGGGAGCGCTATGGCTACACCTTC	CASSVGERYGYTF
.	TRBV14	TRBJ2-7	.	TGTGCCAGCAGCCAAGGTCAACAGGGTGACGAGCAGTACTTC	CASSQGQQGDEQYF
once	TRBV28	TRBJ2-2	TRBD1	TGTGCCAGCCTCGGGACAGCGAACACCGGGGAGCTGTTTTTT	CASLGTANTGELFF
.	TRBV6-6	TRBJ1-4	.	TGTGCCAGCAGGCACTCCTCCGGGAACCTTCATGAAAAACTGTTTTTT	CASRHSSGNLHEKLFF
.	TRBV5-4	TRBJ2-7	.	TGTGCCAGCAGCTTACAGAACTCCTACGAGCAGTACTTC	CASSLQNSYEQYF
once	TRBV6-5	TRBJ2-7	.	TGTGCCAGCAGGCTTGGGGGGGCCCGTGAGCAGTACTTC	CASRLGGAREQYF
.	TRBV5-4	TRBJ1-1	TRBD1	TGTGCCAGCAGCTCGGACAGGCGGGGGGAAGCTTTCTTT	CASSSDRRGEAFF
once	TRBV7-2	TRBJ1-5	.	TGTGCCAGCAGCTTAGGGGGCGGCAATCAGCCCCAGCATTTT	CASSLGGGNQPQHF
.	TRBV5-4	TRBJ1-1	.	TGTGCCAGCAGTTGGGAGAACACTGAAGCTTTCTTT	CASSWENTEAFF
.	TRBV29-1	TRBJ2-3	.	TGCAGCGTTGAAGACGGCACAGATACGCAGTATTTT	CSVEDGTDTQYF
.	TRBV18	TRBJ1-2	.	TGTGCCAGCTCACACCGACCCGACCATGGCTACACCTTC	CASSHRPDHGYTF
.	TRBV6-4	TRBJ1-2	TRBD1	TGTGCCAGCAGTGCCCTCTCGACAGGGCCCTTTCGTGGCTACACCTTC	CASSALSTGPFRGYTF
.	TRBV28	TRBJ1-5	.	TGTGCCAGCAGTCCTTGGTCAGTGAGGGTGAATCAGCCCCAGCATTTT	CASSPWSVRVNQPQHF
.	TRBV19	TRBJ1-5	.	TGTGCCAGTAGTATACGGGGTGATCAGCCCCAGCATTTT	CASSIRGDQPQHF
.	TRBV9	TRBJ2-1	.	TGTGCCAGCAGCGAGGAGGGGGAATACAATGAGCAGTTCTTC	CASSEEGEYNEQFF
few	TRBV6-4	TRBJ2-1	.	TGTGCCAGCAGTGAAGGCCCACGAACAGGGCAGTTCTTC	CASSEGPRTGQFF
.	TRBV15	TRBJ2-7	.	TGTGCCACCGCGACCAGGGAAAGCTCCTACGAGCAGTACTTC	CATATRESSYEQYF
.	TRBV6-6	TRBJ1-2	.	TGTGCCAGCAGTCTATCTGTGGCTAACTATGGCTACACCTTC	CASSLSVANYGYTF
.	TRBV30	TRBJ2-1	TRBD1	TGTGCCTGGGCAGGGGGCCTCAGCTCCTACAATGAGCAGTTCTTC	CAWAGGLSSYNEQFF
.	TRBV9	TRBJ2-1	.	TGTGCCAGCAGCGTAGTTGCCCGCAGGAGTGAGCAGTTCTTC	CASSVVARRSEQFF
.	TRBV4-2	TRBJ2-5	TRBD1	TGTGCCAGCAGCCCACTGGACAGGGCCGAAATGGGTGGGGCGGGGGAGACCCAGTACTTC	CASSPLDRAEMGGAGETQYF
.	TRBV6-1	TRBJ2-3	.	TGTGCCAGCACCCCAGATACGCAGTATTTT	CASTPDTQYF
.	TRBV28	TRBJ2-7	TRBD1	TGTGCCAGCGGACAGGGACCCTACGAGCAGTACTTC	CASGQGPYEQYF
.	TRBV5-4	TRBJ2-2	.	TGTGCCAGCAGCTTGATGGGGACCGGGGAGCTGTTTTTT	CASSLMGTGELFF
.	TRBV9	TRBJ2-5	TRBD1	TGTGCCAGCAGCGTAGCAGGGGGACATCGATTGGAGACCCAGTACTTC	CASSVAGGHRLETQYF
.	TRBV28	TRBJ1-2	.	TGTGCCAGCAGTTCCAGGGATGGCTACACCTTC	CASSSRDGYTF
.	TRBV7-2	TRBJ2-7	TRBD1	TGTGCCAGCAGCTACCCGGGACAGGGAACACACGAGCAGTACTTC	CASSYPGQGTHEQYF
few	TRBV7-5	TRBJ1-2	.	TGTGCCAGAAGCTTAGGACAGGGAAACGGCTACACCTTC	CARSLGQGNGYTF
.	TRBV9	TRBJ2-1	.	TGTGCCAGCAGCGTAGGAGCTGAGGGAAGGGGTGAGCAGTTCTTC	CASSVGAEGRGEQFF